The present T cell receptor beta chain was sequenced within a study of blood T cell repertoires in COVID-19. Clones were read by immunoSEQ multiplex PCR, and TCRdb kept only the in-frame ones, dropping some. The data show around 320,000 clones, with 90% seen just once and about 4.2% held by the top ten. During the 2 weeks before they entered the study, exposed participants had met someone with a PCR-confirmed or clinician-diagnosed COVID-19 case. This CDR3 is 11 amino acids long. Germline V gene lookup returns CDR1 DFQATT and CDR2 SNEGSKA (reference sequence). V lost 1 base to trimming and J lost 3 bases, with 4 bases between them. This clone occurred a few times.

What was sequenced was PBMCs or T cells enriched from blood (not recorded which). This TCR was sampled from a woman in her 30s who had been exposed to COVID-19. The rearrangement links TRBV20-1 to TRBJ2-7; D remains unclear. The DNA for the CDR3 is TGCAGTGCTAGAGGAGGCTACGAGCAGTACTTC. Translation: CSARGGYEQYF.